The 10 T cell receptor beta chains below were found in one sample sequenced in a study of shared clonotypes between healthy human individuals. Produced via immunoSEQ multiplex PCR; TCRdb's table is partial and in-frame only. The sample lists about 490,000 clones, approximately 84% occurring once. Sequencing was done on a sample of PBMCs. The receptors shown here come from a woman aged 40 to 50 in good health. Some clones in this sample may be carry-over from other donors' samples.

The chain uses TRBV19 and TRBJ1-5; no firm D call. Germline V CDR1 and CDR2: LNHDA, SQIVND (reference sequence). The length of the CDR3 is 14 residues. The ends were cut back, 4 bases at V and 2 bases at J, with 9 bases in the middle. The CDR3 sequence is CASSRVGGNQPQHF. DNA for the CDR3: TGTGCCAGTAGTAGGGTGGGCGGCAATCAGCCCCAGCATTTT.

The gene calls are TRBV7-2 and TRBJ1-2; D is perhaps TRBD1 (5 bases). Germline loops: CDR1 SGHTA, CDR2 FQGNSA. Trimming took off 2 bases at V and 6 bases at J, with 13 bases between the two ends. This CDR3 contains 14 residues. CDR3 nucleotides: TGTGCCAGCAGCTTATCCCAGGGTTTGGATGGCTACACCTTC. Residues: CASSLSQGLDGYTF.

The gene calls are TRBV5-1 and TRBJ1-4, with 10 nucleotides matching TRBD1. CDR1 and CDR2 (germline): SGHRS, YFSETQ. The CDR3 is 16 residues long. V shed 3 bases and J 5 bases; nucleotides not matched to a gene: 7. The CDR3 nucleotides are TGCGCCAGCAGCTCGAATCCGGGACAGGGGAATGAAAAACTGTTTTTT. Protein product: CASSSNPGQGNEKLFF.

The rearrangement links TRBV7-2 to TRBJ2-7; 12 bases map to TRBD2. Germline-derived CDR1 and CDR2 are SGHTA and FQGNSA. This CDR3 is built from 14 residues. J gave up 6 bases and V 5 bases, and 5 bases lay outside the gene matches. The CDR3 here is CASSRRLAGVEQYF. CDR3 nucleotides: TGTGCCAGCAGCCGAAGACTAGCGGGAGTCGAGCAGTACTTC.

This clone was found a few times. This chain joins TRBV2 and TRBJ1-5, with TRBD1 matching 7 bases. Germline CDR1 SNHLY, CDR2 FYNNEI. With V trimmed by 7 bases and J by 2 bases, 8 bases remained unmatched. CDR3 length: 15 residues. The CDR3 reads CASKRPGGGNQPQHF. In nucleotides, the CDR3 is TGTGCCAGCAAACGACCAGGGGGGGGCAATCAGCCCCAGCATTTT.

This sequence joins TRBV27 and TRBJ2-7, with TRBD1 identical over 12 bases. With 2 bases clipped from V and 7 bases from J, the junction kept 9 bases outside the gene matches. CDR1 is MNHEY, CDR2 SMNVEV, per germline (reference sequence). CDR3 size: 16 residues. CDR3 sequence: CASSLLPGQGAGEQYF. For the CDR3, the DNA is TGTGCCAGCAGTTTACTCCCGGGACAGGGGGCAGGAGAGCAGTACTTC.

This clone was seen only a few times. This chain links TRBV9 with TRBJ1-3; D unclear. The CDR3 totals 13 residues. Germline V gives CDR1 SGDLS, CDR2 YYNGEE. V lost 0 bases, J lost 5 bases, and 6 bases lay in between. The CDR3 region is CASSVDWRNTIYF. In DNA, the CDR3 is TGTGCCAGCAGCGTAGACTGGAGAAACACCATATATTTT. Looking up the rest from reference TRBV9 and TRBJ1-3 gives the full variable domain: DSGVTQTPKHLITATGQRVTLRCSPRSGDLSVYWYQQSLDQGLQFLIQYYNGEERAKGNILERFSAQQFPDLHSELNLSSLELGDSALYFCASSVDWRNTIYFGEGSWLTVV.

The rearrangement joins TRBV14 to TRBJ1-2; 11 bases fit TRBD1. CDR3 length equals 15 residues. With 4 bases clipped from V and 4 bases from J, the junction kept 5 bases outside the gene matches. Looked up from germline, CDR1 is SGHDN and CDR2 is FVKESK. The CDR3 region has the DNA TGTGCCAGCAGCCCGGGACAGGGGGTATTCTATGGCTACACCTTC. It yields the protein CASSPGQGVFYGYTF.

The chain uses TRBV19 and TRBJ2-3; D may be TRBD1 or TRBD2 (5 bases each). The CDR3 runs to 13 residues. V was cut by 7 bases and J by 5 bases, with 13 bases left in between. The germline gives CDR1 LNHDA, CDR2 SQIVND (reference sequence). CDR3 protein: CASTSGRGDTQYF. The CDR3 nucleotides are TGTGCCAGTACCTCGGGACGTGGAGATACGCAGTATTTT.

The V and J genes are TRBV19 and TRBJ1-1; D is unresolved. With 6 bases removed from V and 7 bases from J, the gap between germline ends came to 12 bases. Per the germline V gene, CDR1 is LNHDA and CDR2 is SQIVND (reference sequence). The CDR3 runs to 12 residues. Written as DNA, the CDR3 is TGTGCCAGTAGAAGGGCAAGCGGTGAAGCTTTCTTT. Translating it yields CASRRASGEAFF.